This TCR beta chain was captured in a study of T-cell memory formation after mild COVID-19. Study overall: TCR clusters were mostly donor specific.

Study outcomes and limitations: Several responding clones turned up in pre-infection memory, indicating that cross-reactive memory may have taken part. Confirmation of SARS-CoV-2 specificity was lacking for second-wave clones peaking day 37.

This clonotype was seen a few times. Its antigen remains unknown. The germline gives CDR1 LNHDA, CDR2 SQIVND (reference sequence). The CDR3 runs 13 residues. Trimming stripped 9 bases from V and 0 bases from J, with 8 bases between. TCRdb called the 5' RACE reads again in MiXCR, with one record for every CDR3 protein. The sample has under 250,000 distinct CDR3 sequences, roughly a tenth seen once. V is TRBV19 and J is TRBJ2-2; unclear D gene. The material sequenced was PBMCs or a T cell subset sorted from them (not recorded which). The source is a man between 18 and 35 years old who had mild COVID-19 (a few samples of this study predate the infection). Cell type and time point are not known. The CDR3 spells CASGAANTGELFF. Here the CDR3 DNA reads TGTGCCAGCGGTGCCGCGAACACCGGGGAGCTGTTTTTT. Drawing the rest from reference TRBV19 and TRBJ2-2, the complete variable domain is DGGITQSPKYLFRKEGQNVTLSCEQNLNHDAMYWYRQDPGQGLRLIYYSQIVNDFQKGDIAEGYSVSREKKESFPLTVTSAQKNPTAFYLCASGAANTGELFFGEGSRLTVL.